These 26 T cell receptor beta chains were all obtained from the same sample, sequenced in a study of T cell responses to AZD1222 COVID-19 vaccine. TCRdb's copy holds only in-frame clones and misses some; the assay was immunoSEQ multiplex PCR. The data show 79,000 or so clones, about 92% seen once. Sequencing was performed on peripheral blood, taken 28 days after the second AZD1222 dose. The source is an adult who received the AZD1222 COVID-19 vaccine.

The chain combines TRBV28 with TRBJ1-6, with 10 bases lining up with TRBD1. V lost 3 bases, J lost 4 bases, and 15 bases stayed unmatched. The CDR3 runs 20 residues. Germline V gene data show CDR1 as MDHEN and CDR2 as SYDVKM. CDR3: CASSFLGDRGVESYNSPLHF. The CDR3 bases are TGTGCCAGCAGTTTTTTAGGGGACAGGGGCGTAGAGTCATATAATTCACCCCTCCACTTT.

The chain links TRBV27 to TRBJ2-2; D unresolved. V was pared by 5 bases and J by 0 bases, with 10 bases between. There are 15 residues in the CDR3. Germline V gene sequence: CDR1 MNHEY, CDR2 SMNVEV (reference sequence). The CDR3 sequence is CASSPEQTNTGELFF. DNA of the CDR3: TGTGCCAGCAGTCCGGAGCAAACGAACACCGGGGAGCTGTTTTTT.

The V gene is TRBV2, the J gene TRBJ2-2; D might be TRBD1 (5 bases). V was shortened by 3 bases and J by 9 bases, with 11 bases between the two germline ends. Germline values: CDR1 SNHLY, CDR2 FYNNEI. This CDR3 contains 13 residues. The CDR3 region is CASSESQGWELFF. DNA for the CDR3: TGTGCCAGCAGTGAGTCCCAGGGCTGGGAGCTGTTTTTT.

The genes are TRBV15 and TRBJ2-7; D gene uncertain. The germline V gene encodes CDR1 LNHNV and CDR2 YYDKDF (reference sequence). V dropped 0 bases and J dropped 4 bases, with 4 bases sitting between them. The CDR3 consists of 12 residues. The CDR3 DNA follows: TGTGCCACCAGCAGAGATGGGTACGAGCAGTACTTC. Its translation: CATSRDGYEQYF.

The table lists this clone with a few counts. The genes are TRBV19 and TRBJ1-2; D gene uncertain. V lost 0 bases to trimming and J lost 0 bases, with 11 bases between them. Germline loops: CDR1 LNHDA, CDR2 SQIVND (reference sequence). CDR3 length equals 16 residues. CDR3 nucleotide sequence: TGTGCCAGTAGTATAGATCTGAGGGCGACTAACTATGGCTACACCTTC. It translates to CASSIDLRATNYGYTF.

The J gene is TRBJ1-4, the V gene TRBV3-1 (or the pseudogene TRBV3-2); no clear D. Per the germline V gene, CDR1 is LGHDT and CDR2 is YNNKEL (reference sequence). V lost 5 bases and J 7 bases, leaving 14 bases between the germline ends. The CDR3 length is 14 residues. CDR3 region: CASSGNPGGEKLFF. The CDR3 bases are TGTGCCAGCAGCGGAAACCCGGGAGGTGAAAAACTGTTTTTT.

This clone was picked up one time. This rearrangement joins TRBV5-6 to TRBJ1-5; D ambiguous. The CDR3 spans 16 residues. Trimming stripped 0 bases from V and 2 bases from J, with 12 bases between. The germline V gene has CDR1 SGHDT and CDR2 YYEEEE. Here the CDR3 DNA reads TGTGCCAGCAGCTTGGCAAACGGGGATGGCAATCAGCCCCAGCATTTT. The encoded protein is CASSLANGDGNQPQHF.

The chain has TRBV12-3 or TRBV12-4 and TRBJ2-1; D perhaps matches TRBD1 (5 bases). This CDR3 has 13 amino acids. V was trimmed by 3 bases and J by 2 bases, leaving 5 bases between them. CDR3 region: CASSFRAYNEQFF. The DNA of the CDR3 is TGTGCCAGCAGTTTCAGGGCCTACAATGAGCAGTTCTTC.

The chain has TRBV9 and TRBJ2-5; a possible D gene is TRBD2 (6 bases). The length of the CDR3 is 16 residues. CDR1 and CDR2 (germline): SGDLS, YYNGEE. V was trimmed by 0 bases and J by 5 bases, leaving 17 bases between them. The CDR3 spells CASSVGNSRAGETQYF. CDR3 DNA: TGTGCCAGCAGCGTAGGGAATTCGAGGGCGGGGGAGACCCAGTACTTC.

In its sample, this clone was seen a few times. The chain has TRBV6-5 and TRBJ1-2; maybe TRBD1 (5 bases). Trimming cost V 6 bases and J 4 bases, with 15 bases left between them. Looked up from germline, CDR1 is MNHEY and CDR2 is SVGAGI. The CDR3 loop spans 14 amino acids. CDR3 nucleotide sequence: TGTGCCAGCAGCCAAACCGGGGGAGGCTATGGCTACACCTTC. Residues: CASSQTGGGYGYTF.

The chain uses TRBV5-4 and TRBJ1-1; 7 bases are shared with TRBD1. V trimming: 0 bases; J trimming: 3 bases; junction bases outside the gene matches: 17. The CDR3 runs to 19 residues. Germline values: CDR1 SGHNT, CDR2 YYREEE (reference sequence). As DNA, the CDR3 is TGTGCCAGCAGCTTGGGAGGAATTCCGGGACAGAAAATTGACACTGAAGCTTTCTTT. Residues: CASSLGGIPGQKIDTEAFF. Filled out from reference TRBV5-4 and TRBJ1-1, the complete variable domain reads ETGVTQSPTHLIKTRGQQVTLRCSSQSGHNTVSWYQQALGQGPQFIFQYYREEENGRGNFPPRFSGLQFPNYSSELNVNALELDDSALYLCASSLGGIPGQKIDTEAFFGQGTRLTVV.

This chain uses TRBV28 with TRBJ1-6; D gene unclear. Trimming cost V 2 bases and J 10 bases, with 3 bases left between them. Germline CDR1 reads MDHEN; CDR2 reads SYDVKM. CDR3 length equals 11 residues. The CDR3: CASSLRSPLHF. The CDR3, as DNA: TGTGCCAGCAGTTTAAGATCACCCCTCCACTTT.

V usage is TRBV11-2 and J usage is TRBJ1-1; D gene unclear. CDR1 and CDR2 (germline): SGHAT, FQNNGV. The ends were cut back, 4 bases at V and 1 base at J, with 7 bases in the middle. The CDR3 loop spans 13 amino acids. The CDR3 nucleotides are TGTGCCAGCAGCTACGACTCGAACACTGAAGCTTTCTTT. It is translated as CASSYDSNTEAFF.

The chain combines TRBV6-5 with TRBJ1-5; TRBD1 matches at 9 bases. This CDR3 has 15 amino acids. Germline lookup yields CDR1 MNHEY and CDR2 SVGAGI. V gave up 5 bases and J gave up 7 bases; unmatched junction bases: 9. CDR3 residues: CASSLRQGVLQPQHF. DNA for the CDR3: TGTGCCAGCAGTCTAAGACAGGGGGTTTTGCAGCCCCAGCATTTT.

The chain is built from TRBV4-3 and TRBJ2-3; D not certain. V was clipped by 6 bases and J by 0 bases, with 4 bases between them. Germline CDR1 reads LGHNA; CDR2 reads YSLEER. CDR3 length equals 12 residues. CDR3 amino acids: CASRGSTDTQYF. DNA of the CDR3: TGCGCCAGCAGGGGGAGCACAGATACGCAGTATTTT.

The genes are TRBV27 and TRBJ2-1; D might be TRBD1 or TRBD2, each matching 5 bases. Germline loops: CDR1 MNHEY, CDR2 SMNVEV (reference sequence). V lost 7 bases and J lost 12, with 16 bases in between. The CDR3 contains 12 residues. The CDR3, as DNA: TGTGCCAGCAAAACAGGAGGTGGGGGGCAGTTCTTC. It encodes CASKTGGGGQFF.

The chain joins TRBV5-5 to TRBJ1-1; D uncertain. Between the trimmed V and J ends, which lost 0 bases and 10 bases, there was a span of 10 bases. The CDR3 is 12 amino acids. CDR1 and CDR2 (germline): SGHKS, YYEKEE (reference sequence). CDR3 sequence reads: CASSLESGAAFF. The CDR3 region has the DNA TGTGCCAGCAGCTTGGAAAGTGGAGCAGCTTTCTTT.

The chain employs TRBV25-1 and TRBJ2-2; D unclear. The germline CDR1 and CDR2 sequences are MGHDK and SYGVNS. V lost 6 bases and J lost 4, with 15 bases in between. The CDR3 loop spans 15 amino acids. The CDR3 nucleotides are TGTGCCAGCAGGGAGAGTACGCGTGGCACCGGGGAGCTGTTTTTT. This gives the protein CASRESTRGTGELFF.

This sequence joins TRBV3-1 (or the pseudogene TRBV3-2) and TRBJ2-3, with D maybe TRBD1 (6 bases). The CDR3 loop spans 12 amino acids. Deletions cut 2 bases from V and 6 bases from J, with 6 bases between. The germline V gene has CDR1 LGHDT and CDR2 YNNKEL (reference sequence). CDR3 bases: TGTGCCAGCAGCCAAACAGGGGATACGCAGTATTTT. Encoded protein: CASSQTGDTQYF.

This chain joins TRBV6-5 and TRBJ2-7; D perhaps matches TRBD2 (5 bases). The germline V gene encodes CDR1 MNHEY and CDR2 SVGAGI. The length of the CDR3 is 13 residues. Trimming shortened V by 6 bases and J by 5 bases, and 14 bases separated the two germline ends. The CDR3 loop reads CASSHGVEDEQYF. The CDR3 DNA reads as TGTGCCAGCAGCCACGGGGTGGAAGACGAGCAGTACTTC.

The chain recombines TRBV5-1 with TRBJ2-3, with 8 nucleotides matching TRBD2. From germline, CDR1 is SGHRS and CDR2 YFSETQ. This CDR3 is 13 amino acids long. The trim removed 2 bases at V and 4 bases at J, leaving 0 bases unmatched. CDR3 region: CASSLAGADTQYF. CDR3 sequence (DNA): TGCGCCAGCAGCTTAGCGGGGGCAGATACGCAGTATTTT. The variable domain in full, with the rest retrieved from reference TRBV5-1 and TRBJ2-3, is KAGVTQTPRYLIKTRGQQVTLSCSPISGHRSVSWYQQTPGQGLQFLFEYFSETQRNKGNFPGRFSGRQFSNSRSEMNVSTLELGDSALYLCASSLAGADTQYFGPGTRLTVL.

For the CDR3, the DNA is TGTGCCAGTAGCATGAACACTGAAGCTTTCTTT. It specifies CASSMNTEAFF. This chain joins TRBV19 and TRBJ1-1; D gene unclear. Trimming left V 6 bases short and J 0 bases short, with 2 bases between. The CDR3 sequence is 11 residues long. Germline CDR1 and CDR2: LNHDA and SQIVND (reference sequence).

A few counts support this clone. The gene calls are TRBV5-1 and TRBJ2-3; tentatively, D is TRBD1 (5 bases). Trimming took off 4 bases at V and 4 bases at J, with 10 bases between the two ends. Per germline, CDR1 SGHRS and CDR2 YFSETQ. The CDR3 is 13 amino acids. CDR3 in amino acids: CASSLGVADTQYF. CDR3 in DNA: TGCGCCAGCAGCCTAGGGGTGGCAGATACGCAGTATTTT.

This clone was found once. The CDR3 loop reads CASSSGPSYEQYF. The CDR3 bases are TGTGCCAGCAGCTCCGGACCTTCGTACGAGCAGTACTTC. V and J are TRBV5-8 and TRBJ2-7; D call uncertain. The ends were cut back, 3 bases at V and 4 bases at J, with 11 bases in the middle. CDR1 SGHTS and CDR2 YDEGEE come from the germline V gene. CDR3 length: 13 amino acids.

J is TRBJ1-6 and V is TRBV18; 9 positions match TRBD1. Germline CDR1 KGHSH, CDR2 LQKENI. This CDR3 is 15 amino acids long. V lost 3 bases, J lost 8 bases, and 5 bases stayed unmatched. The CDR3 nucleotides read TGTGCCAGCTCACCCGGGACAGGGCTCCATTCACCCCTCCACTTT. Amino acids: CASSPGTGLHSPLHF.

The genes are TRBV11-2 and TRBJ2-5; 9 bases line up with TRBD1. Germline CDR1 is SGHAT and CDR2 is FQNNGV. The CDR3 spans 14 residues. The V segment lost 5 bases and the J segment 5 bases; nucleotides outside the gene matches: 6. This chain's CDR3 is CASSQTGGYETQYF. The CDR3 DNA reads as TGTGCCAGCAGCCAGACAGGGGGGTATGAGACCCAGTACTTC.